These T cell receptor beta chains were read from a single sample in a study of T cell responses to AZD1222 COVID-19 vaccine. The method was immunoSEQ multiplex PCR; TCRdb's version includes in-frame clones alone and lacks a portion of them. The sample gives about 130,000 clones, about 90% of which show up once; approximately 1.5% is in the top ten. Source: peripheral blood, taken on day 0 of AZD1222 vaccination. The receptors come from an adult in good health. The conserved cysteine and the conserved F or W are not part of the CDR3 here. Fields, in order: J gene, V gene, CDR3 protein.

J: TRBJ2-3
V: TRBV3-1/TRBV3-2
CDR3: ASSQVVRTDTQY

J: TRBJ2-7
V: TRBV12-3/TRBV12-4
CDR3: ASSLAQGAGQY

J: TRBJ1-6
V: TRBV4-1
CDR3: ASSSRTESISPLH

J: TRBJ2-2
V: TRBV7-6
CDR3: ASSRVPRGDTGELF

J: TRBJ2-7
V: TRBV5-1
CDR3: ASSLVGGGGYEQY

J: TRBJ2-1
V: TRBV27
CDR3: ASTPGTGGYNEQF

J: TRBJ1-5
V: TRBV7-8
CDR3: ASSFGRRGNQPQH

J: TRBJ2-2
V: TRBV6-6
CDR3: ASSGQGHGELF

J: TRBJ2-2
V: TRBV10-1
CDR3: ASSESGGGPTGELF

J: TRBJ2-2
V: TRBV3-1/TRBV3-2
CDR3: ASLHRTGELF

J: TRBJ1-2
V: TRBV19
CDR3: ASTDRSGGGYGYT

J: TRBJ2-7
V: TRBV11-3
CDR3: ASSLEGSLVGGSGAYEQY

J: TRBJ2-1
V: TRBV9
CDR3: ASSPQINRIAEQF

J: TRBJ1-3
V: TRBV5-6
CDR3: ASSLETGYGNTIY

J: TRBJ2-7
V: TRBV27
CDR3: ASSLAGVPYEQY

J: TRBJ2-3
V: TRBV12-2
CDR3: ASRLAHGGGPRDTQY

J: TRBJ2-7
V: TRBV7-2
CDR3: ASSAGQGAYEQY

J: TRBJ1-5
V: TRBV19
CDR3: ASSISTRGRNQPQH

J: TRBJ2-7
V: TRBV7-8
CDR3: ASSLDGVLAGGESYEQY

J: TRBJ1-5
V: TRBV6-2/TRBV6-3
CDR3: ASSKARGQYQPQH

J: TRBJ2-3
V: TRBV11-3
CDR3: ASSLGTNRVTQY

J: TRBJ2-7
V: TRBV12-3/TRBV12-4
CDR3: ASRVWGGFEQY

J: TRBJ1-4
V: TRBV5-4
CDR3: ASSLQGASEKLF

J: TRBJ1-1
V: TRBV3-1/TRBV3-2
CDR3: ASSPSSTGYAEAF

J: TRBJ2-7
V: TRBV3-1/TRBV3-2
CDR3: ASSQVAGVVEQY

J: TRBJ1-1
V: TRBV19
CDR3: ASREGNTEAF

J: TRBJ2-5
V: TRBV4-3
CDR3: ASSQEAAQETQY

J: TRBJ1-3
V: TRBV5-1
CDR3: ASSFRSSGNTIY

J: TRBJ1-2
V: TRBV19
CDR3: ATGQGEVYGYT

J: TRBJ2-1
V: TRBV6-2/TRBV6-3
CDR3: ASSPGTSGTWLFSEQF

J: TRBJ1-2
V: TRBV2
CDR3: ASSEPGQGVYGYT

J: TRBJ1-1
V: TRBV24-1
CDR3: ATSDSTAPSEAF